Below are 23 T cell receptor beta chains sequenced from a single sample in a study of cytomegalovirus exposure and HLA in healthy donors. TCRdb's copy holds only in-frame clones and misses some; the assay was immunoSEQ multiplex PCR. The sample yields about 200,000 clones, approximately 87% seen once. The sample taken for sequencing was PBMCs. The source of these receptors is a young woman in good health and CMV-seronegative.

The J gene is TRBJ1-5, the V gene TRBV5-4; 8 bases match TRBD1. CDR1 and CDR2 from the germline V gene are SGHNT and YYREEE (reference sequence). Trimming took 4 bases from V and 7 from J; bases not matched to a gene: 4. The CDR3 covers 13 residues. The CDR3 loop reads CASSPDRAQPQHF. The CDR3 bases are TGTGCCAGCAGCCCGGACAGGGCCCAGCCCCAGCATTTT.

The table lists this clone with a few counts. The DNA of the CDR3 is TGTGCCAGCAGCTTGACTCCCGGGACGGACTTCCTAAGCGAGCAGTACTTC. Its translation: CASSLTPGTDFLSEQYF. V is TRBV7-8 and J is TRBJ2-7; D might be TRBD1 or TRBD2, each matching 5 bases. Trimming cost V 3 bases and J 6 bases, with 24 bases left between them. In germline, CDR1 is SGHVS, CDR2 FQNEAQ. The CDR3 is 17 amino acids. The variable domain in full, completed from reference TRBV7-8 and TRBJ2-7, reads GAGVSQSPRYKVAKRGQDVALRCDPISGHVSLFWYQQALGQGPEFLTYFQNEAQLDKSGLPSDRFFAERPEGSVSTLKIQRTQQEDSAVYLCASSLTPGTDFLSEQYFGPGTRLTVT.

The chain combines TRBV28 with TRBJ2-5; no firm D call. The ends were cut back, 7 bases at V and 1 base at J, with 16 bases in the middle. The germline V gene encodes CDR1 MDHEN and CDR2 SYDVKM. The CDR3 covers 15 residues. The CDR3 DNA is TGTGCCAGCACCCTCGGACCGGCGCCCCAAGAGACCCAGTACTTC. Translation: CASTLGPAPQETQYF. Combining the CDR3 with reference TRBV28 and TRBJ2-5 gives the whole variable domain DVKVTQSSRYLVKRTGEKVFLECVQDMDHENMFWYRQDPGLGLRLIYFSYDVKMKEKGDIPEGYSVSREKKERFSLILESASTNQTSMYLCASTLGPAPQETQYFGPGTRLLVL.

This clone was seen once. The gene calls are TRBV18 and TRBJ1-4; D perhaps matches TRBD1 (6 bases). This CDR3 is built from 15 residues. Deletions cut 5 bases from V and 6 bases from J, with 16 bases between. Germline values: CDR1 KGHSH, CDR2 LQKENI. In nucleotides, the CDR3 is TGTGCCAGCTCAGCCTACAAAAACAGGGATGAAAAACTGTTTTTT. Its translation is CASSAYKNRDEKLFF.

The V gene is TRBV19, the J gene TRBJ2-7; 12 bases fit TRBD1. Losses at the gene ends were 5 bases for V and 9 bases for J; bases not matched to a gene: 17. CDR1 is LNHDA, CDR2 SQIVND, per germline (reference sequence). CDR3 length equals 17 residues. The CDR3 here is CASSPSSGTGGRIGQYF. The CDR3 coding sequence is TGTGCCAGTAGTCCGTCTTCGGGGACAGGGGGCCGAATAGGGCAGTACTTC.

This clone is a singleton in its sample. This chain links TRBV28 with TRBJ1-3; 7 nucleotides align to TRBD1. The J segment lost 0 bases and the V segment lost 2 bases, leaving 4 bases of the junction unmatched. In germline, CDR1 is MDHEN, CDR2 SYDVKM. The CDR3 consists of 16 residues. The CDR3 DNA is TGTGCCAGCAGTTTAGGGCCAGGGGGCTCTGGAAACACCATATATTTT. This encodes CASSLGPGGSGNTIYF.

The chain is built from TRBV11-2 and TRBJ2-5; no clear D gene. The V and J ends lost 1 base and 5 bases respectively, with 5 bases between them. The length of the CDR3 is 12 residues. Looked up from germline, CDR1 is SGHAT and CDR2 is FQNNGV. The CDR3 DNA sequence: TGTGCCAGCAGCTTAGCAGCCGAGACCCAGTACTTC. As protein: CASSLAAETQYF.

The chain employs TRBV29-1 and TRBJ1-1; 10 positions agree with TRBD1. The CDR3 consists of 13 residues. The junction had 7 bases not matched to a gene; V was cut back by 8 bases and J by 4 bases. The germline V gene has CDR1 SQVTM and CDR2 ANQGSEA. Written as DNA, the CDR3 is TGCAGCTCACTCGGGACAGGGGTCACTGAAGCTTTCTTT. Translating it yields CSSLGTGVTEAFF. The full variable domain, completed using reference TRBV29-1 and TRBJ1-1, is SAVISQKPSRDICQRGTSLTIQCQVDSQVTMMFWYRQQPGQSLTLIATANQGSEATYESGFVIDKFPISRPNLTFSTLTVSNMSPEDSSIYLCSSLGTGVTEAFFGQGTRLTVV.

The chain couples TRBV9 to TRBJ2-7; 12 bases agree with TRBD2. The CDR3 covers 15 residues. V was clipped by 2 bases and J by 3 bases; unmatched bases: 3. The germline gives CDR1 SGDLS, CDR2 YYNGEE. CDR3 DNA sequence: TGTGCCAGCAGCGTTACGGGACTAGCGGGCTACGAGCAGTACTTC. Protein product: CASSVTGLAGYEQYF.

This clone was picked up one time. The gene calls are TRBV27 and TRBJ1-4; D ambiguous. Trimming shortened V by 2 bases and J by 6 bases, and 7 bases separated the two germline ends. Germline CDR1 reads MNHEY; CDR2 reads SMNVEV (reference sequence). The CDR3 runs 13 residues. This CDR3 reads CASSLGVYEKLFF. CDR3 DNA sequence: TGTGCCAGCAGTTTAGGGGTCTATGAAAAACTGTTTTTT.

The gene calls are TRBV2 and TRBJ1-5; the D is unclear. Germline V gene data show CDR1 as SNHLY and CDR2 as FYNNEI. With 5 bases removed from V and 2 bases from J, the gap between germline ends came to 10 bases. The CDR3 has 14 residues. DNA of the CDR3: TGTGCCAGCAGTAGGCTACAAGGCAATCAGCCCCAGCATTTT. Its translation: CASSRLQGNQPQHF. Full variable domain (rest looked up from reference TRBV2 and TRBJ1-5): EPEVTQTPSHQVTQMGQEVILRCVPISNHLYFYWYRQILGQKVEFLVSFYNNEISEKSEIFDDQFSVERPDGSNFTLKIRSTKLEDSAMYFCASSRLQGNQPQHFGDGTRLSIL.

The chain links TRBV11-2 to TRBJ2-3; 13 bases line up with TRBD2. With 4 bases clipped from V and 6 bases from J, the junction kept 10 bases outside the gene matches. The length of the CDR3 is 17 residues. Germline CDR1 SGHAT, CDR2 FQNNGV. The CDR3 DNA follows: TGTGCCAGCAGCTCCCCCCAGGGACTAGCGGGAAGGGATACGCAGTATTTT. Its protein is CASSSPQGLAGRDTQYF.

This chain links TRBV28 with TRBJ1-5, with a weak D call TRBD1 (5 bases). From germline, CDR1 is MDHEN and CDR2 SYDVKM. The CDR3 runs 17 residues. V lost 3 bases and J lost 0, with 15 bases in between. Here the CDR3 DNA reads TGTGCCAGCAGTTTGGGGCAGGAGCTTTATAGCAATCAGCCCCAGCATTTT. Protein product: CASSLGQELYSNQPQHF.

This chain's CDR3 is CATSTFGHTATNEKLFF. CDR3 DNA: TGTGCCACCAGCACATTTGGGCATACCGCAACTAATGAAAAACTGTTTTTT. The chain is built from TRBV15 and TRBJ1-4; D remains ambiguous. In germline, CDR1 is LNHNV, CDR2 YYDKDF (reference sequence). This CDR3 comprises 17 residues. V lost 4 bases, J lost 0 bases, and 15 bases lay in between. Combining the CDR3 with reference TRBV15 and TRBJ1-4 gives the whole variable domain DAMVIQNPRYQVTQFGKPVTLSCSQTLNHNVMYWYQQKSSQAPKLLFHYYDKDFNNEADTPDNFQSRRPNTSFCFLDIRSPGLGDTAMYLCATSTFGHTATNEKLFFGSGTQLSVL.

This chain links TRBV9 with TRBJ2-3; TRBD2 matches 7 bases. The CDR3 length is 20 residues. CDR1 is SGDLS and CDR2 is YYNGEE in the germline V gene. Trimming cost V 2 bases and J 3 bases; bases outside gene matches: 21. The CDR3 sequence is CASSVALKGPSRGNTDTQYF. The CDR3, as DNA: TGTGCCAGCAGCGTGGCACTGAAGGGCCCCTCGCGGGGGAATACAGATACGCAGTATTTT.

CDR3 residues: CASSKTGADNEQFF. CDR3 nucleotide sequence: TGTGCCAGCAGTAAAACCGGGGCAGACAATGAGCAGTTCTTC. The chain uses TRBV6-1 and TRBJ2-1, with D perhaps assigned TRBD1 or TRBD2 (5 bases each). Germline CDR1 MNHNS, CDR2 SASEGT. The length of the CDR3 is 14 residues. V shed 5 bases and J shed 5 bases, with 13 bases lying between them.

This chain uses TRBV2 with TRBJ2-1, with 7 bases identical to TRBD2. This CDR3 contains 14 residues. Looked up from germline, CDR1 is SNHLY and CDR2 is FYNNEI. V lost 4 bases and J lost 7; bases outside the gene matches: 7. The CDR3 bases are TGTGCCAGCAGTGCGGGGGGACTAAAAAATGAGCAGTTCTTC. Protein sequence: CASSAGGLKNEQFF. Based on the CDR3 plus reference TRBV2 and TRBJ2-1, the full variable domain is EPEVTQTPSHQVTQMGQEVILRCVPISNHLYFYWYRQILGQKVEFLVSFYNNEISEKSEIFDDQFSVERPDGSNFTLKIRSTKLEDSAMYFCASSAGGLKNEQFFGPGTRLTVL.

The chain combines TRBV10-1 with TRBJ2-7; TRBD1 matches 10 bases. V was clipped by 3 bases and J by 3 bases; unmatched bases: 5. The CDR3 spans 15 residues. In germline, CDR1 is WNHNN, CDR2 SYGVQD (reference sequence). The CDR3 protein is CASSDFGTGDYEQYF. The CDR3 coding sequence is TGCGCCAGCAGTGATTTCGGGACAGGGGACTACGAGCAGTACTTC.

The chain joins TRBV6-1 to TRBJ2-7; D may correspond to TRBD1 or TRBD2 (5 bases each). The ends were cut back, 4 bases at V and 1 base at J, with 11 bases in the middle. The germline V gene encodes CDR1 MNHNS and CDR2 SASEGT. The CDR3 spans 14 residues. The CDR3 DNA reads TGTGCCAGCAGTGGGGGACGCCTATCCTACGAGCAGTACTTC. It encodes CASSGGRLSYEQYF.

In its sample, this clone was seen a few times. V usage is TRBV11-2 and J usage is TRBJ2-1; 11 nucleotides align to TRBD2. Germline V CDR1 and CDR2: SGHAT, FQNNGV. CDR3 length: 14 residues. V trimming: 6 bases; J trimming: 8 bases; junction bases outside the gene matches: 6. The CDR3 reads CASRTSGAGHEQFF. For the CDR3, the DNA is TGTGCCAGCAGGACTAGCGGGGCGGGGCATGAGCAGTTCTTC.

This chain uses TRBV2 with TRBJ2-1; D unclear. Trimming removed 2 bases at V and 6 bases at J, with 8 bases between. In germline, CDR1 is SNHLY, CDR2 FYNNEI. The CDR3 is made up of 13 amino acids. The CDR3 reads CASSEFRLNEQFF. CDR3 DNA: TGTGCCAGCAGTGAATTTCGTCTCAATGAGCAGTTCTTC.

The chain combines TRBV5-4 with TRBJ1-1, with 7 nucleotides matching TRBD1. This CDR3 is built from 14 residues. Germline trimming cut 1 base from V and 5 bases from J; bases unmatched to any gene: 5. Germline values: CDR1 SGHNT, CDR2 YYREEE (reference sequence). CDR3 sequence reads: CASSLFRGGTEAFF. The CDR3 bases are TGTGCCAGCAGCTTGTTCAGGGGGGGTACTGAAGCTTTCTTT.

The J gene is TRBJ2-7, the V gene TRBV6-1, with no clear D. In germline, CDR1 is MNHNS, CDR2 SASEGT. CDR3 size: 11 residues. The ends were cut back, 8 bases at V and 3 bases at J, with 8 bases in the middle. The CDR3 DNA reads TGTGCCAGCGGCAAAGGCTACGAGCAGTACTTC. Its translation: CASGKGYEQYF.